Each of the 2 T cell receptor beta chains below was sequenced from the same sample in a study of blood T cell repertoires in COVID-19. Method: immunoSEQ multiplex PCR; TCRdb's copy keeps in-frame clones and lacks some. Among about 260,000 clones, around 90% were seen once, and the ten largest hold around 0.67%. Sequencing input: peripheral blood. Every receptor here comes from a human donor in a cohort sampled during active COVID-19.

Regarding this clone: Other DNA sequences from this sample encode an identical CDR3 as well. The gene calls are TRBV7-2 and TRBJ1-5, with D possibly matching TRBD1 (5 bases). Germline values: CDR1 SGHTA, CDR2 FQGNSA. V lost 1 base and J lost 1, with 8 bases in between. The CDR3 is 15 amino acids. In DNA, the CDR3 is TGTGCCAGCAGCTTAGTGGCAGGGAGCAATCAGCCCCAGCATTTT. Protein product: CASSLVAGSNQPQHF. Supplemented by reference TRBV7-2 and TRBJ1-5, the full variable domain reads GAGVSQSPSNKVTEKGKDVELRCDPISGHTALYWYRQSLGQGLEFLIYFQGNSAPDKSGLPSDRFSAERTGGSVSTLTIQRTQQEDSAVYLCASSLVAGSNQPQHFGDGTRLSIL.

This chain joins TRBV18 and TRBJ2-1; 10 bases fit TRBD1. V lost 3 bases, J lost 8 bases, and 13 bases stayed unmatched. The CDR3 extends over 17 amino acids. Germline CDR1 reads KGHSH; CDR2 reads LQKENI. The CDR3 coding sequence is TGTGCCAGCTCACCTCCCCCGGGACAGGGGTTTTGGGATGAGCAGTTCTTC. Translating gives CASSPPPGQGFWDEQFF.